The rows below give T cell receptor beta chains drawn from one sample of a study of cytomegalovirus exposure and HLA in healthy donors. TCRdb keeps only in-frame clones here, not all; method: immunoSEQ multiplex PCR. The sample holds around 140,000 clones, 75% to 80% seen once. Specimen: PBMCs. Receptor source: a woman younger than 35 in good health and CMV-seropositive. CDR3s include the opening cysteine and the closing phenylalanine or tryptophan. Fields, in order: V gene, clone size, J gene, D gene, CDR3 DNA, CDR3 protein. The D gene is left open where the match is weak. Expanded clones are given a class, and other clones once, few, many or no size at all.

V gene: TRBV13
clone size: NA
J gene: TRBJ2-7
D gene: TRBD1
CDR3 DNA: TGTGCCAGCAGCCCTAGGACAGGGAGCTCCTACGAGCAGTACTTC
CDR3 protein: CASSPRTGSSYEQYF

V gene: TRBV5-6
clone size: NA
J gene: TRBJ1-2
D gene: NA
CDR3 DNA: TGTGCCAGTACAGCAAACTATGGCTACACCTTC
CDR3 protein: CASTANYGYTF

V gene: TRBV2
clone size: few
J gene: TRBJ1-1
D gene: NA
CDR3 DNA: TGTGCCAGCAAGGAGTCGGACAGCGGCACTGAAGCTTTCTTT
CDR3 protein: CASKESDSGTEAFF

V gene: TRBV28
clone size: NA
J gene: TRBJ2-6
D gene: NA
CDR3 DNA: TGTGCCAGCAGTTCAGACACTTTCGGCTCTGGGGCCAACGTCCTGACTTTC
CDR3 protein: CASSSDTFGSGANVLTF

V gene: TRBV6-1
clone size: NA
J gene: TRBJ1-2
D gene: NA
CDR3 DNA: TGTGCCGGCAGATTAGGGGTGAACTATGGCTACACCTTC
CDR3 protein: CAGRLGVNYGYTF

V gene: TRBV19
clone size: few
J gene: TRBJ2-7
D gene: NA
CDR3 DNA: TGTGCCAGTAGTATGAGTGGGGCCGAGCAGTACTTC
CDR3 protein: CASSMSGAEQYF

V gene: TRBV5-1
clone size: once
J gene: TRBJ2-5
D gene: NA
CDR3 DNA: TGCGCCAGCAGCTCCACTCAGGCTCGGCAAGAGACCCAGTACTTC
CDR3 protein: CASSSTQARQETQYF

V gene: TRBV19
clone size: NA
J gene: TRBJ2-5
D gene: TRBD1
CDR3 DNA: TGTGCCAGTAGTACTTCCGGGACAGGGGGCGCGGGGCGCGAGACCCAGTACTTC
CDR3 protein: CASSTSGTGGAGRETQYF

V gene: TRBV27
clone size: once
J gene: TRBJ1-5
D gene: NA
CDR3 DNA: TGTGCCAGCAGTTTATCGGCAGGGTTTAATCAGCCCCAGCATTTT
CDR3 protein: CASSLSAGFNQPQHF

V gene: TRBV5-4
clone size: NA
J gene: TRBJ2-5
D gene: NA
CDR3 DNA: TGTGCCAGCAGCTCCGGAACCCAGGGATCAGAGACCCAGTACTTC
CDR3 protein: CASSSGTQGSETQYF

V gene: TRBV4-2
clone size: NA
J gene: TRBJ2-5
D gene: NA
CDR3 DNA: TGTGCCAGCAGCCAAGTCCTAGGACCCCGCGGGGCCGGGGAGACCCAGTACTTC
CDR3 protein: CASSQVLGPRGAGETQYF

V gene: TRBV7-8
clone size: once
J gene: TRBJ1-6
D gene: NA
CDR3 DNA: TGTGCCAGCAGGGGCGCTGGCGGGACCGCAATGGGTGCCCTCCACTTT
CDR3 protein: CASRGAGGTAMGALHF

V gene: TRBV6-1
clone size: NA
J gene: TRBJ1-2
D gene: TRBD1
CDR3 DNA: TGTGCCAGCAGCCTGCCAGACAGGGTGGAAGGCTACACCTTC
CDR3 protein: CASSLPDRVEGYTF

V gene: TRBV5-1
clone size: NA
J gene: TRBJ2-5
D gene: TRBD2
CDR3 DNA: TGCGCCAGCAGACCGGGACTAGCCTTAGAGACCCAGTACTTC
CDR3 protein: CASRPGLALETQYF

V gene: TRBV6-5
clone size: NA
J gene: TRBJ1-5
D gene: NA
CDR3 DNA: TGTGCCAGCACCACACGAGGCAGTAATCAGCCCCAGCATTTT
CDR3 protein: CASTTRGSNQPQHF

V gene: TRBV6-1
clone size: NA
J gene: TRBJ2-5
D gene: TRBD1
CDR3 DNA: TGTGCCAGCAGCCGGGACAGCTACCGCGGGGAGACCCAGTACTTC
CDR3 protein: CASSRDSYRGETQYF

V gene: TRBV4-1
clone size: NA
J gene: TRBJ2-1
D gene: NA
CDR3 DNA: TGCGCCAGCAGCCAAGAGAGGATAGTTTCCTACAATGAGCAGTTCTTC
CDR3 protein: CASSQERIVSYNEQFF

V gene: TRBV13
clone size: NA
J gene: TRBJ2-2
D gene: NA
CDR3 DNA: TGTGCCAGCAGCACTATCATCGAGGAGCCGAACACCGGGGAGCTGTTTTTT
CDR3 protein: CASSTIIEEPNTGELFF

V gene: TRBV18
clone size: few
J gene: TRBJ1-1
D gene: TRBD1
CDR3 DNA: TGTGCCAGCTCGAAACAGGGGGCGAACACTGAAGCTTTCTTT
CDR3 protein: CASSKQGANTEAFF

V gene: TRBV5-6
clone size: few
J gene: TRBJ2-5
D gene: NA
CDR3 DNA: TGTGCCAGCAGCCTCCGGGGGAGGTGGGGTTGGGAGCAGTACTTC
CDR3 protein: CASSLRGRWGWEQYF

V gene: TRBV28
clone size: NA
J gene: TRBJ2-5
D gene: TRBD2
CDR3 DNA: TGTGCCAGCAGTTTGGGCGGGGGGCCGGGCGAGACCCAGTACTTC
CDR3 protein: CASSLGGGPGETQYF

V gene: TRBV28
clone size: once
J gene: TRBJ1-5
D gene: TRBD1
CDR3 DNA: TGTGCCAGCAGTTTAGGGACAGTGGGGCTCGGCAATCAGCCCCAGCATTTT
CDR3 protein: CASSLGTVGLGNQPQHF

V gene: TRBV28
clone size: NA
J gene: TRBJ2-4
D gene: TRBD1
CDR3 DNA: TGTGCCAGCAGTCGAACTGGGACAGGGGGCATGAACATTCAGTACTTC
CDR3 protein: CASSRTGTGGMNIQYF

V gene: TRBV6-1
clone size: NA
J gene: TRBJ1-3
D gene: TRBD1
CDR3 DNA: TGTGCCAGCAGTGAGACAGGGCCTGGAAACACCATATATTTT
CDR3 protein: CASSETGPGNTIYF

V gene: TRBV4-1
clone size: NA
J gene: TRBJ1-5
D gene: NA
CDR3 DNA: TGCGCCAGCAGCCAAGATAGCGGCCTAAGCAATCAGCCCCAGCATTTT
CDR3 protein: CASSQDSGLSNQPQHF

V gene: TRBV5-4
clone size: NA
J gene: TRBJ2-7
D gene: NA
CDR3 DNA: TGTGCCAGCAGCTTGGACAGACAAGTCTACGAGCAGTACTTC
CDR3 protein: CASSLDRQVYEQYF

V gene: TRBV14
clone size: NA
J gene: TRBJ2-7
D gene: TRBD1
CDR3 DNA: TGTGCCAGCAGCCAAGGCCGGACAGGGGGCCACGAGCAGTACTTC
CDR3 protein: CASSQGRTGGHEQYF

V gene: TRBV6-6
clone size: few
J gene: TRBJ1-3
D gene: NA
CDR3 DNA: TGTGCCAGCAGTTACTCTCCAGACTCTGGAAACACCATATATTTT
CDR3 protein: CASSYSPDSGNTIYF

V gene: TRBV5-4
clone size: NA
J gene: TRBJ2-3
D gene: TRBD1
CDR3 DNA: TGTGCCAGCAGCTGGGGGGACAGGGGAGACACAGATACGCAGTATTTT
CDR3 protein: CASSWGDRGDTDTQYF

V gene: TRBV28
clone size: NA
J gene: TRBJ2-1
D gene: NA
CDR3 DNA: TGTGCCAGCAGTTTATTAGCCCTAGCGTCACTCTACAATGAGCAGTTCTTC
CDR3 protein: CASSLLALASLYNEQFF

V gene: TRBV5-1
clone size: NA
J gene: TRBJ2-2
D gene: NA
CDR3 DNA: TGCGCCAGCAGCTTGGATGGTAGAAGTACCGGGGAGCTGTTTTTT
CDR3 protein: CASSLDGRSTGELFF

V gene: TRBV4-2
clone size: NA
J gene: TRBJ2-2
D gene: NA
CDR3 DNA: TGTGCCAGCAGCCAAGATTCTAGTTTGGCCGGGGAGCTGTTTTTT
CDR3 protein: CASSQDSSLAGELFF

V gene: TRBV6-5
clone size: NA
J gene: TRBJ2-4
D gene: TRBD1
CDR3 DNA: TGTGCCAGCAGTCCCAGGGGGATCAAAAACATTCAGTACTTC
CDR3 protein: CASSPRGIKNIQYF

V gene: TRBV7-9
clone size: few
J gene: TRBJ2-1
D gene: TRBD2
CDR3 DNA: TGTTCCAGCAGCGTTATAGCGGGGGTGCAATACAATGAGCAGTTCTTC
CDR3 protein: CSSSVIAGVQYNEQFF

V gene: TRBV15
clone size: NA
J gene: TRBJ2-5
D gene: TRBD2
CDR3 DNA: TGTGCCACCCACTTAGGCGGGGGGGCTGTTGAGACCCAGTACTTC
CDR3 protein: CATHLGGGAVETQYF

V gene: TRBV27
clone size: NA
J gene: TRBJ1-2
D gene: NA
CDR3 DNA: TGTGCCAGCATGAGTGACTATGGCTACACCTTC
CDR3 protein: CASMSDYGYTF

V gene: TRBV6-4
clone size: NA
J gene: TRBJ1-2
D gene: NA
CDR3 DNA: TGTGCCAGCAGCCAACAGGGTACATCTGGCTACACCTTC
CDR3 protein: CASSQQGTSGYTF

V gene: TRBV18
clone size: NA
J gene: TRBJ1-1
D gene: TRBD1
CDR3 DNA: TGTGCCAGCTCACCATTACAGGGGTCGGGGATGAACACTGAAGCTTTCTTT
CDR3 protein: CASSPLQGSGMNTEAFF